The T cell receptor beta chain described here comes from a study of blood T cell repertoires in COVID-19. Study in general: The analysed material was cDNA or gDNA that came from T cells, B-cell-depleted T cells, or PBMCs.

In the original processing: Reference gene primers were amplified, and this amplification served to estimate nucleated cell counts. The method was immunoSEQ multiplex PCR; TCRdb's version includes in-frame clones alone and lacks a portion of them. D and trimming were read from the DNA, whereas the V and J calls and clone size are those reported in that table. The sample gives some 300,000 clones, about 90% of which show up once; about 0.93% is in the top ten. Recruitment covered under 25 US areas and drew participants whose ages spanned roughly 18 to 95 years. Participant reports of clinical history set cohort assignment. This clonotype was sampled from a woman younger than 45 who had recovered from COVID-19. Source material: PBMCs or T cells enriched from blood (not recorded which).

This CDR3 reads CASSTGQPPETQYF. The CDR3, as DNA: TGCGCCAGCAGTACGGGACAGCCCCCAGAGACCCAGTACTTC. The chain carries TRBV5-1 and TRBJ2-5, with TRBD1 matching over 7 bases. CDR1 and CDR2 (germline): SGHRS, YFSETQ. J was trimmed by 4 bases and V by 5 bases; bases with no gene match: 8. CDR3 length equals 14 residues. Variable domain in full (rest from reference TRBV5-1 and TRBJ2-5): KAGVTQTPRYLIKTRGQQVTLSCSPISGHRSVSWYQQTPGQGLQFLFEYFSETQRNKGNFPGRFSGRQFSNSRSEMNVSTLELGDSALYLCASSTGQPPETQYFGPGTRLLVL.